These T cell receptor beta chains were read from a single sample in a study of blood T cell repertoires in COVID-19. Measured with immunoSEQ multiplex PCR; TCRdb has only the in-frame clones, and not every one. This table has 200,000 to 250,000 clones, around 86% appearing once. Sequencing was carried out using peripheral blood. These receptors were obtained from a woman younger than 45 who had recovered from COVID-19. CDR3s include the opening cysteine and the closing phenylalanine or tryptophan. D genes are given only for firm matches. Where a row states a size, it is once, few, many or the class of an expanded clone; other rows omit it.

v_call	d_call	j_call	clone_size	cdr3_nt	cdr3_aa
TRBV27	TRBD1	TRBJ1-1	NA	TGTGCCAGCAGTTCCACAGGGGCGGTCACTGAAGCTTTCTTT	CASSSTGAVTEAFF
TRBV6-1	NA	TRBJ1-1	NA	TGTGCCAGCAGTGAAATGGCCATGAACACTGAAGCTTTCTTT	CASSEMAMNTEAFF
TRBV11-1	TRBD1	TRBJ2-3	NA	TGTGCCAGCAGCCGCCCGACAGGGGTTGCAGATACGCAGTATTTT	CASSRPTGVADTQYF
TRBV6-4	NA	TRBJ1-5	NA	TGTGCCAGGTATAGCAATCAGCCCCAGCATTTT	CARYSNQPQHF
TRBV3-1/TRBV3-2	NA	TRBJ2-7	NA	TGTGCCAGCAGCCAAGATCGGGGGTGGGGGAACGAGCAGTACTTC	CASSQDRGWGNEQYF
TRBV3-1/TRBV3-2	NA	TRBJ2-2	few	TGTGCCAGCAGCACCCGGGACGCAGGGGTGGGGACCGGGGAGCTGTTTTTT	CASSTRDAGVGTGELFF
TRBV19	NA	TRBJ2-2	once	TGTGCCAGTAGTATAACAGGCAGTCCGACCGGGGAGCTGTTTTTT	CASSITGSPTGELFF
TRBV7-9	TRBD2	TRBJ2-7	NA	TGTGCGAGCCGGTACAGCGGGGGGGCCTACGAGCAGTACTTC	CASRYSGGAYEQYF
TRBV30	NA	TRBJ2-1	NA	TGTGCCTGTCTCGGGGGACCCGTCTACAATGAGCAGTTCTTC	CACLGGPVYNEQFF
TRBV19	NA	TRBJ2-3	NA	TGTGCCAGTAGTATGCCGCAGGCGTTGTGGGGCACAGATACGCAGTATTTT	CASSMPQALWGTDTQYF
TRBV9	NA	TRBJ1-6	NA	TGTGCCAGCAGCTCAGAACAGGGTGCCTCACCCCTCCACTTT	CASSSEQGASPLHF
TRBV18	NA	TRBJ1-2	NA	TGTGCCAGCTCACCACTGTTTCTAAGCGTGGATGGCTACACCTTC	CASSPLFLSVDGYTF
TRBV6-4	NA	TRBJ2-2	NA	TGTGCCAGCAGTGTTGGCTCCACCGGGGAGCTGTTTTTT	CASSVGSTGELFF
TRBV11-2	TRBD2	TRBJ2-3	NA	TGTGCCAGCAGCCCTACCCTAGCGGGGGGGCCGGGAGATACGCAGTATTTT	CASSPTLAGGPGDTQYF
TRBV19	NA	TRBJ2-7	NA	TGTGCCAGTAGCTACGGACAGCCATACGAGCAGTACTTC	CASSYGQPYEQYF
TRBV6-5	TRBD2	TRBJ2-1	once	TGTGCCAGCAGTATAGCGGGGGGAAACAATGAGCAGTTCTTC	CASSIAGGNNEQFF
TRBV5-6	TRBD1	TRBJ1-2	NA	TGTGCCAGCACCCAAACGGCCGGGACAGGGGGCTTTGTCGGCTACACCTTC	CASTQTAGTGGFVGYTF
TRBV14	TRBD1	TRBJ2-7	NA	TGTGCCAGCAGATCCGGGACAGGGGCTTCCTACGAGCAGTACTTC	CASRSGTGASYEQYF
TRBV5-4	TRBD1	TRBJ2-6	NA	TGTGCCAGCAGCTCAATTAACAGGGGATCTGGGGCCAACGTCCTGACTTTC	CASSSINRGSGANVLTF
TRBV11-3	TRBD1	TRBJ2-1	once	TGTGCCAGCAGCTTAGGTTTAGGACAGGGAGCCTACAATGAGCAGTTCTTC	CASSLGLGQGAYNEQFF
TRBV4-2	TRBD2	TRBJ2-1	once	TGTGCCAGCAGCCAAGGGGGGACTAGTTTGCAGTTCTTC	CASSQGGTSLQFF
TRBV2	TRBD1	TRBJ2-7	NA	TGTGCCAGCTGTTTGGACGGGACAGGCGCCTACGAGCAGTACTTC	CASCLDGTGAYEQYF
TRBV4-3	NA	TRBJ1-4	NA	TGCGCCAGCAGCCAAGAGCCGACACAGGAAAAACTGTTTTTT	CASSQEPTQEKLFF
TRBV19	TRBD1	TRBJ2-7	NA	TGTGCCAGTAGTTCTCAGGGGACAGTACCTGGGGAGCAGTACTTC	CASSSQGTVPGEQYF